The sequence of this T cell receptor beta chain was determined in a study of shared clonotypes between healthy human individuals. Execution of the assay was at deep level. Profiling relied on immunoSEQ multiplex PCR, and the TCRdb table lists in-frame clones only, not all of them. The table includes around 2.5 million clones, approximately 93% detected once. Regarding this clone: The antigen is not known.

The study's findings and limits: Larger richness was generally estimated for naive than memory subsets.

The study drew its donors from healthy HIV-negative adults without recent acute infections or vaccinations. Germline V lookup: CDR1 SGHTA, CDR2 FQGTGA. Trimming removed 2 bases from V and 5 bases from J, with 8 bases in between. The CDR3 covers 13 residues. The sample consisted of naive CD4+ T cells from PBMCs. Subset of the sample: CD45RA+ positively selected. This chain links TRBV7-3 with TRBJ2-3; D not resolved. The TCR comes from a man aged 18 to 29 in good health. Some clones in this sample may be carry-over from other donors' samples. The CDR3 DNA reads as TGTGCCAGCAGCTTACTCCACAGAGATACGCAGTATTTT. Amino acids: CASSLLHRDTQYF.